These 21 T cell receptor beta chains originate from one sample sequenced in a study of shared clonotypes between healthy human individuals. Assay used: immunoSEQ multiplex PCR; TCRdb lists only in-frame clones, some missing. Of about 700,000 clones listed, under 95% were seen once; the top ten hold roughly 24%. CD45RO negativity and positive selection for CCR7 defined naive CD8 cells, a population that excluded terminally differentiated effector memory CD45RA+ cells. Source material: naive CD8+ T cells sorted from blood. These receptors were taken from a man aged 30 to 45 in good health.

The chain is built from TRBV30 and TRBJ2-5; TRBD1 is a possible D gene (6 bases). The V end was cut by 0 bases, the J end by 1 base, with 9 bases between. The CDR3 spans 14 residues. Germline V gene lookup returns CDR1 GTSNPN and CDR2 SVGIG (reference sequence). This CDR3 is CAWSVQGGQETQYF. The CDR3 bases are TGTGCCTGGAGTGTACAAGGGGGCCAAGAGACCCAGTACTTC.

The chain recombines TRBV6-5 with TRBJ1-6; D might be TRBD1 (5 bases). CDR1 and CDR2 from the germline V gene are MNHEY and SVGAGI. The CDR3 contains 14 residues. V lost 2 bases and J 7 bases, leaving 9 bases between the germline ends. The CDR3, as DNA: TGTGCCAGCAGTTACATAGGGGTGAATTCACCCCTCCACTTT. It translates to CASSYIGVNSPLHF.

Details on this clone: At the DNA level, this CDR3 is encoded by other sequences in the same sample as well. The chain couples TRBV27 to TRBJ2-7; 8 positions match TRBD2. The CDR3 totals 14 residues. V was clipped by 0 bases and J by 3 bases; unmatched bases: 1. CDR1 and CDR2 (germline): MNHEY, SMNVEV (reference sequence). The CDR3 protein is CASSLSAGGYEQYF. The DNA for the CDR3 is TGTGCCAGCAGTTTATCGGCGGGAGGCTACGAGCAGTACTTC.

The chain has TRBV2 and TRBJ2-1; D call uncertain. The CDR3 loop spans 13 amino acids. Germline loops: CDR1 SNHLY, CDR2 FYNNEI. V lost 3 bases and J lost 3, with 6 bases in between. CDR3 loop: CASSDAYYNEQFF. As DNA, the CDR3 is TGTGCCAGCAGTGACGCCTACTACAATGAGCAGTTCTTC. Looking up the rest from reference TRBV2 and TRBJ2-1 gives the full variable domain: EPEVTQTPSHQVTQMGQEVILRCVPISNHLYFYWYRQILGQKVEFLVSFYNNEISEKSEIFDDQFSVERPDGSNFTLKIRSTKLEDSAMYFCASSDAYYNEQFFGPGTRLTVL.

The V call is TRBV6-5, the J call TRBJ2-7; 10 bases agree with TRBD2. The CDR3 is made up of 15 amino acids. V gave up 8 bases and J gave up 2 bases; unmatched junction bases: 9. Germline assignment: CDR1 MNHEY and CDR2 SVGAGI. CDR3 sequence reads: CASGAGLAGAYEQYF. The CDR3 DNA reads TGTGCCAGCGGGGCGGGGCTAGCGGGAGCCTACGAGCAGTACTTC.

The chain has TRBV27 and TRBJ2-3; D gene uncertain. CDR3 length: 13 residues. CDR1 MNHEY and CDR2 SMNVEV come from the germline V gene (reference sequence). V was pared by 5 bases and J by 0 bases, with 6 bases between. The CDR3 DNA is TGTGCCAGCAGTCCTGACAGCACAGATACGCAGTATTTT. Its translation: CASSPDSTDTQYF.

The CDR3 here is CASSSPDGTGGIDTQYF. The DNA of the CDR3 is TGTGCCAGCAGCTCCCCCGACGGGACAGGGGGCATAGATACGCAGTATTTT. The chain recombines TRBV7-9 with TRBJ2-3, with TRBD1 identical over 12 bases. After removal of 4 bases from V and 5 bases from J, the junction contained 10 bases not matched to a gene. Looked up from germline, CDR1 is SEHNR and CDR2 is FQNEAQ (reference sequence). This CDR3 spans 17 amino acids. Full variable domain (outside the CDR3, taken from reference TRBV7-9 and TRBJ2-3): DTGVSQNPRHKITKRGQNVTFRCDPISEHNRLYWYRQTLGQGPEFLTYFQNEAQLEKSRLLSDRFSAERPKGSFSTLEIQRTEQGDSAMYLCASSSPDGTGGIDTQYFGPGTRLTVL.

This chain's CDR3 is CASSLSQTYEQYF. The DNA for the CDR3 is TGTGCCAGCAGCTTATCTCAAACCTACGAGCAGTACTTC. The chain uses TRBV7-9 and TRBJ2-7; no firm D call. With 2 bases removed from V and 2 bases from J, the gap between germline ends came to 7 bases. This CDR3 comprises 13 residues. CDR1 and CDR2 from the germline V gene are SEHNR and FQNEAQ (reference sequence).

The chain carries TRBV7-8 and TRBJ2-2; 7 nucleotides agree with TRBD1. V lost 5 bases and J lost 4; bases outside the gene matches: 4. Germline lookup yields CDR1 SGHVS and CDR2 FQNEAQ. The CDR3 has 14 amino acids. In nucleotides, the CDR3 is TGTGCCAGCAGCATATACAGGGGCACCGGGGAGCTGTTTTTT. As protein: CASSIYRGTGELFF. The entire variable domain, with the rest obtained from reference TRBV7-8 and TRBJ2-2, is as follows: GAGVSQSPRYKVAKRGQDVALRCDPISGHVSLFWYQQALGQGPEFLTYFQNEAQLDKSGLPSDRFFAERPEGSVSTLKIQRTQQEDSAVYLCASSIYRGTGELFFGEGSRLTVL.

Only one count was recorded for this clone. This chain connects TRBV5-5 to TRBJ1-5; TRBD1 is a possible D gene (5 bases). The CDR3 extends over 19 amino acids. V lost 0 bases to trimming and J lost 5 bases, with 24 bases between them. The germline CDR1 and CDR2 sequences are SGHKS and YYEKEE (reference sequence). This CDR3 is CASSLGDPKWLQKDQPQHF. The CDR3 nucleotides are TGTGCCAGCAGCTTGGGGGACCCTAAATGGCTACAGAAAGATCAGCCCCAGCATTTT.

The V call is TRBV30, the J call TRBJ1-4; D is perhaps TRBD1 (6 bases). The length of the CDR3 is 13 residues. V gave up 4 bases and J gave up 8 bases, with 14 bases separating them. The germline gives CDR1 GTSNPN, CDR2 SVGIG (reference sequence). CDR3 nucleotides: TGTGCCTGGATGGGGGGCGCTGGGGAAAAACTGTTTTTT. This gives the protein CAWMGGAGEKLFF.

The chain uses TRBV7-9 and TRBJ2-7; D is possibly TRBD2 (6 bases). Germline loops: CDR1 SEHNR, CDR2 FQNEAQ (reference sequence). The CDR3 length is 14 residues. V lost 6 bases, J lost 5 bases, and 17 bases lay in between. CDR3 nucleotide sequence: TGTGCCAGCAGAACCGGGAGTTTAGTCCACGAGCAGTACTTC. It codes for CASRTGSLVHEQYF.

CDR3 residues: CASSHRQGDTEAFF. The CDR3 region has the DNA TGCGCCAGCAGCCATAGACAGGGGGACACTGAAGCTTTCTTT. This chain links TRBV4-1 with TRBJ1-1, with 9 nucleotides matching TRBD1. The V and J ends lost 3 bases and 3 bases, in that order; junction bases with no gene match: 2. Germline loops: CDR1 MGHRA, CDR2 YSYEKL. The CDR3 is made up of 14 amino acids.

The table lists this clone with a count of one. The chain combines TRBV6-5 with TRBJ2-1; no reliable D call. Trimming pared 0 bases from V and 9 bases from J, leaving 9 bases between. Germline V gives CDR1 MNHEY, CDR2 SVGAGI. CDR3 size: 13 residues. The CDR3 DNA reads as TGTGCCAGCAGTTACTCGTCCGGAAGTGAGCAGTTCTTC. Translation: CASSYSSGSEQFF.

This chain connects TRBV6-6 to TRBJ2-7; unclear D gene. Per germline, CDR1 MNHNY and CDR2 SVGAGI (reference sequence). The CDR3 runs to 13 residues. Trimming left V 2 bases short and J 3 bases short, with 8 bases between. The CDR3 DNA reads as TGTGCCAGCAGTTACCTTGCCCGCTACGAGCAGTACTTC. Its translation is CASSYLARYEQYF.

DNA for the CDR3: TGTGCCAGCAGCTTAACAGGCTTTTGGGCGCCCCAGCATTTT. This codes for CASSLTGFWAPQHF. The chain has TRBV7-2 and TRBJ1-5; TRBD1 is a possible D gene (5 bases). Trimming removed 2 bases from V and 9 bases from J, with 14 bases in between. The CDR3 loop spans 14 amino acids. Germline CDR1 and CDR2: SGHTA and FQGNSA.

The V call is TRBV5-1, the J call TRBJ2-7; D uncertain. The CDR3 totals 13 residues. V dropped 2 bases and J dropped 5 bases, with 11 bases sitting between them. Germline V lookup: CDR1 SGHRS, CDR2 YFSETQ. The CDR3 region is CASSFVGTHEQYF. CDR3 sequence (DNA): TGCGCCAGCAGCTTCGTTGGTACCCACGAGCAGTACTTC.

This clone showed up just once. The rearrangement uses TRBV6-5 and TRBJ2-7; 9 nucleotides match TRBD2. V was clipped by 4 bases and J by 2 bases; unmatched bases: 9. The CDR3 covers 16 residues. CDR1 MNHEY and CDR2 SVGAGI come from the germline V gene. The DNA of the CDR3 is TGTGCCAGCAGTTCTCCTAGCGGGGCCTTTACCTACGAGCAGTACTTC. Translated, it gives CASSSPSGAFTYEQYF.

This rearrangement joins TRBV7-9 to TRBJ2-7; D perhaps matches TRBD1 (6 bases). Trimming left V 5 bases short and J 2 bases short, with 16 bases between. CDR3 length: 15 amino acids. Germline V gene lookup returns CDR1 SEHNR and CDR2 FQNEAQ (reference sequence). The DNA of the CDR3 is TGTGCCAGCAGCGGAATGGCAGGGGACCCCTACGAGCAGTACTTC. It codes for CASSGMAGDPYEQYF.

The rearrangement joins TRBV6-6 to TRBJ2-7; 10 bases fit TRBD1. The V gene's germline CDR1 is MNHNY and CDR2 SVGAGI (reference sequence). V was clipped by 2 bases and J by 3 bases; unmatched bases: 7. This CDR3 is built from 16 residues. The CDR3 nucleotides are TGTGCCAGCAGTTACCCTGGGGACAGGGGCCGCTACGAGCAGTACTTC. Protein: CASSYPGDRGRYEQYF.

This clone was detected a few times. The chain uses TRBV25-1 and TRBJ2-3; no clear D gene. The length of the CDR3 is 12 residues. Trimming shortened V by 3 bases and J by 6 bases, and 7 bases separated the two germline ends. Germline assignment: CDR1 MGHDK and CDR2 SYGVNS. Here the CDR3 reads CASSDLLDTQYF. CDR3 DNA: TGTGCCAGCAGTGACCTTTTGGATACGCAGTATTTT.